The subject of this entry is one T cell receptor (beta chain). Both 60 Vbeta primers and 13 Jbeta primers went into the PCR. Repertoires were generated with immunoSEQ multiplex PCR, while TCRdb's copy carries only in-frame clones and drops some. Of 75,000 to 90,000 clones listed, 60% to 75% are singletons. As for the donors, each was a healthy bone marrow donor. The sample belongs to a study of cytomegalovirus exposure and HLA in healthy donors. Sequenced material: PBMCs. The TCR sequence derives from a middle-aged woman in good health and CMV-seropositive.

Here the CDR3 reads CASSSTENTDTQYF. The CDR3 DNA is TGCGCCAGCAGCTCGACAGAAAACACAGATACGCAGTATTTT. V is TRBV5-1 and J is TRBJ2-3, with D perhaps TRBD1 (5 bases). Germline V gene lookup returns CDR1 SGHRS and CDR2 YFSETQ. The ends were cut back, 3 bases at V and 2 bases at J, with 10 bases in the middle. CDR3 length: 14 residues.